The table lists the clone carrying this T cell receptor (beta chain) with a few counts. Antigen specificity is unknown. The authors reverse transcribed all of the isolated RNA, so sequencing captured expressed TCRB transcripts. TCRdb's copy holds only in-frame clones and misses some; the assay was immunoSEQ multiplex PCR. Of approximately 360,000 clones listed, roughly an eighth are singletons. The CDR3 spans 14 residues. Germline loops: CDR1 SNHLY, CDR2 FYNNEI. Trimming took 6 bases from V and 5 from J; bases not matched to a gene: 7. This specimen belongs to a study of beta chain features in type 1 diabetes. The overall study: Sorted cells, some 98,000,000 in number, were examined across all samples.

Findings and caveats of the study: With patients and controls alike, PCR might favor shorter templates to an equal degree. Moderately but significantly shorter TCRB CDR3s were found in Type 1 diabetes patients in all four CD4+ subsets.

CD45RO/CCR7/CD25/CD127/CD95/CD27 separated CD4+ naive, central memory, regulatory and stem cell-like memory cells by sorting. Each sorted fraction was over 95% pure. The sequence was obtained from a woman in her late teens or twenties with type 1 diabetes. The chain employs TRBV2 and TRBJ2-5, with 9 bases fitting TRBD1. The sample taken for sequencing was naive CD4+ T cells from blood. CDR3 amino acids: CASSVDRGGETQYF. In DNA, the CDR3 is TGTGCCAGCAGCGTGGACAGGGGTGGGGAGACCCAGTACTTC.